The T cell receptor (beta chain) under discussion was sequenced for a study of human T cells and chemical hapten exposure. The wider study: Women made up most patients, who had alopecia areata, totalis or universalis.

Each CDR3 protein is one row after TCRdb ran MiXCR on the RACE reads. The sample holds approximately 350,000 distinct CDR3 sequences; around 7% are singletons and the top ten take 7.5% to 8.5%. The time point is: patch test 1, 2 weeks after DPC sensitization. The treatment: therapeutic diphenylcyclopropenone sensitization with weekly scalp DPC. General study results and limits: There was alopecia in the donors, so their immune response may differ from that of healthy people. Compared with pre-sensitization or healthy control sets, expanded TCRs clustered more. DPC sensitization left the count of TCRs above 1 in 1000 unchanged.

The CDR3 loop spans 14 amino acids. Germline V CDR1 and CDR2: MNHNS, SASEGT. The V gene lost 4 bases and the J gene lost 5 bases, with 11 bases spanning the gap. Notes on this clonotype: The antigen is unknown.

This TCR was recovered from a woman between 18 and 29 years old with alopecia areata. Some clones in this sample may be carry-over from other donors' samples. The J gene is TRBJ1-4, the V gene TRBV6-1; a weak D match, TRBD1 (6 bases). This sample comprised whole blood, obtained in connection with sensitization to the hapten diphenylcyclopropenone (DPC). CDR3 DNA sequence: TGTGCCAGCAGTGTCGGACAGAAAAATGAAAAACTGTTTTTT. Its protein product is CASSVGQKNEKLFF.